The 13 T cell receptor beta chains reported below all come from one sample, sequenced in a study of T cell repertoires in ileal Crohn's disease (dated by TCRdb to the late 2010s). This specimen's time point label, per the study, means: proximal margin of the surgical specimen (macroscopically non-inflamed). Libraries were prepared through the immunoSEQ multiplex PCR assay. What TCRdb holds here is the immuneACCESS table cut down to in-frame rearrangements. Part of the clones is not present; checked against another copy, under half of the missing clones reflect an unresolved V gene, and the others are unexplained. This sample holds 7,000 or so clones; roughly 81% were observed only once. Jointly, the top ten make up approximately 8.9% of the sample. Sample: ileal tissue. The receptors stem from an adult with Crohn's disease.

V is TRBV7-3 and J is TRBJ2-2; D possibly uses TRBD1 or TRBD2 (5 bases each). The germline gives CDR1 SGHTA, CDR2 FQGTGA. Trimming removed 6 bases from V and 6 bases from J, with 17 bases in between. This CDR3 contains 15 residues. In nucleotides, the CDR3 is TGTGCCAGCAGTCCGACCGGGACCCGCGCCGGGGAGCTGTTTTTT. Translation: CASSPTGTRAGELFF.

CDR3 in amino acids: CASSLGGLEQFF. In DNA form, the CDR3 reads TGCGCCAGCAGCTTGGGGGGGTTAGAGCAGTTCTTC. V gene TRBV5-1 combines with J gene TRBJ2-1; D assignment may be TRBD1 or TRBD2 (5 bases each). The CDR3 is 12 residues long. V lost 0 bases, J lost 10 bases, and 8 bases lay in between. Germline-derived CDR1 and CDR2 are SGHRS and YFSETQ. The variable domain in full, completed from reference TRBV5-1 and TRBJ2-1, reads KAGVTQTPRYLIKTRGQQVTLSCSPISGHRSVSWYQQTPGQGLQFLFEYFSETQRNKGNFPGRFSGRQFSNSRSEMNVSTLELGDSALYLCASSLGGLEQFFGPGTRLTVL.

The rearrangement joins TRBV27 to TRBJ1-1; TRBD1 might be the D (6 bases). Trimming took 5 bases from V and 4 from J, leaving 23 bases between them. Germline V CDR1 and CDR2: MNHEY, SMNVEV (reference sequence). This CDR3 comprises 17 residues. The DNA for the CDR3 is TGTGCCAGCAGTCCCTACGGGCAGGGGCGAGATGGCACTGAAGCTTTCTTT. This gives the protein CASSPYGQGRDGTEAFF.

The genes are TRBV5-6 and TRBJ2-7, with D possibly being TRBD2 (5 bases). Germline CDR1 reads SGHDT; CDR2 reads YYEEEE. The CDR3 extends over 15 amino acids. Deletions cut 4 bases from V and 2 bases from J, with 16 bases between. CDR3 nucleotide sequence: TGTGCCAGCAGCCCCCCCGGACTTAAACCCTACGAGCAGTACTTC. It is translated as CASSPPGLKPYEQYF.

This clone showed up just a few times. The chain couples TRBV7-7 to TRBJ2-7; the D gene is possibly TRBD1 (5 bases). In germline, CDR1 is SSHAT, CDR2 FNYEAQ (reference sequence). This CDR3 comprises 15 residues. V lost 2 bases and J lost 3, with 14 bases in between. Here the CDR3 reads CASSLRLGANYEQYF. In DNA, the CDR3 is TGTGCCAGCAGCTTACGGTTAGGGGCTAACTACGAGCAGTACTTC.

The gene calls are TRBV30 and TRBJ2-2, with unresolved D. From germline, CDR1 is GTSNPN and CDR2 SVGIG (reference sequence). The CDR3 is 12 residues long. The V end lost 2 bases, the J end lost 13 bases, and 14 bases lay between the germline ends. The CDR3 reads CAWSLGLQWLFF. The DNA of the CDR3 is TGTGCCTGGAGTCTAGGGCTCCAATGGCTGTTTTTT.

A single count supports this clone. The chain recombines TRBV5-8 with TRBJ2-5; TRBD2 agrees at 12 bases. This CDR3 region has 17 residues. J lost 5 bases, V lost 4 bases, and 12 bases had no gene match. CDR1 and CDR2 from the germline V gene are SGHTS and YDEGEE. CDR3 coding DNA: TGTGCCAGCAGCACAGGACTAGCGGGATCACCTGGCGAGACCCAGTACTTC. Its translation is CASSTGLAGSPGETQYF.

J is TRBJ2-1 and V is TRBV7-8; 9 bases are a match to TRBD1. There are 15 residues in the CDR3. Germline loops: CDR1 SGHVS, CDR2 FQNEAQ. The V gene end was trimmed by 3 bases and the J gene end by 6 bases; junction bases not matched to a gene: 6. The CDR3 coding sequence is TGTGCCAGCAGCTTCCGGGACAGGGTTGGCAATGAGCAGTTCTTC. Translated, it gives CASSFRDRVGNEQFF.

This chain connects TRBV9 to TRBJ2-4; 10 bases are a match to TRBD2. CDR3 length equals 18 residues. With 4 bases clipped from V and 2 bases from J, the junction kept 12 bases outside the gene matches. Germline V gives CDR1 SGDLS, CDR2 YYNGEE. The CDR3: CASSPTSGTSDTKNIQYF. DNA for the CDR3: TGTGCCAGCAGCCCCACTTCCGGGACTAGCGATACCAAAAACATTCAGTACTTC. Complete variable domain (other parts from reference TRBV9 and TRBJ2-4): DSGVTQTPKHLITATGQRVTLRCSPRSGDLSVYWYQQSLDQGLQFLIQYYNGEERAKGNILERFSAQQFPDLHSELNLSSLELGDSALYFCASSPTSGTSDTKNIQYFGAGTRLSVL.

The chain has TRBV5-4 and TRBJ2-4, with TRBD1 matching over 7 bases. The germline V gene has CDR1 SGHNT and CDR2 YYREEE (reference sequence). V trimming: 4 bases; J trimming: 5 bases; junction bases outside the gene matches: 0. This CDR3 region has 12 residues. The CDR3 DNA reads as TGTGCCAGCAGCGGGACAGAAAACATTCAGTACTTC. Its protein is CASSGTENIQYF.

The genes are TRBV2 and TRBJ1-2; D not resolved. Trimming took 2 bases from V and 4 from J, leaving 8 bases between them. This CDR3 has 13 amino acids. CDR1 and CDR2 from the germline V gene are SNHLY and FYNNEI. For the CDR3, the DNA is TGTGCCAGCAGTGAAAGGCAGGTCTATGGCTACACCTTC. As protein: CASSERQVYGYTF.

This chain connects TRBV7-8 to TRBJ2-5, with D hard to call. Per germline, CDR1 SGHVS and CDR2 FQNEAQ. Trimming stripped 5 bases from V and 2 bases from J, with 3 bases between. This CDR3 has 11 residues. The CDR3 DNA is TGTGCCAGCAGCGCGCAAGAGACCCAGTACTTC. This gives the protein CASSAQETQYF.

The chain has TRBV6-4 and TRBJ2-1; 9 bases match TRBD2. Germline CDR1 MRHNA, CDR2 SNTAGT. Losses at the gene ends were 4 bases for V and 7 bases for J; bases not matched to a gene: 8. The CDR3 loop spans 15 amino acids. The DNA of the CDR3 is TGTGCCAGCAGTGCGGCGGGAGGGCCAATGAATGAGCAGTTCTTC. Translation: CASSAAGGPMNEQFF.